These 20 T cell receptor beta chains originate from one sample sequenced in a study of blood T cell repertoires in COVID-19. Clones were read by immunoSEQ multiplex PCR, and TCRdb kept only the in-frame ones, dropping some. The sample comprises about 190,000 clones, 88% of which are singletons, and 0.95% to 1.3% rests with the top ten. The sample comprised peripheral blood. The receptor source for this set is a man under 40 with acute or convalescent COVID-19.

This clone was seen just once. The chain uses TRBV7-2 and TRBJ1-2; 8 bases fit TRBD1. The CDR3 is 14 amino acids. The ends lost 5 bases at V and 2 bases at J; junction bases unmatched: 4. Germline V lookup: CDR1 SGHTA, CDR2 FQGNSA. CDR3 nucleotides: TGTGCCAGCAGCGTGAGACAGGGGAACTATGGCTACACCTTC. It translates to CASSVRQGNYGYTF.

V is TRBV2 and J is TRBJ2-2; 7 positions agree with TRBD2. The germline gives CDR1 SNHLY, CDR2 FYNNEI. After removal of 8 bases from V and 1 base from J, the junction contained 4 bases not matched to a gene. The CDR3 is 14 residues long. In nucleotides, the CDR3 is TGTGCCAGCCTCGGGAGGCTGAACACCGGGGAGCTGTTTTTT. It codes for CASLGRLNTGELFF.

The V and J genes are TRBV4-2 and TRBJ1-6; 8 bases line up with TRBD1. CDR1 is LGHNA, CDR2 YNFKEQ, per germline. The CDR3 is 15 amino acids. V was clipped by 3 bases and J by 10 bases; unmatched bases: 8. Here the CDR3 DNA reads TGTGCCAGCAGCCAGGAAGGACAGGGAAACTCACCCCTCCACTTT. As protein: CASSQEGQGNSPLHF.

This sequence joins TRBV6-1 and TRBJ2-3; possibly TRBD2 for D (7 bases). The CDR3 consists of 16 residues. Germline lookup yields CDR1 MNHNS and CDR2 SASEGT. V lost 2 bases and J lost 5, with 17 bases in between. CDR3 residues: CASSEPRRGPGDTQYF. DNA for the CDR3: TGTGCCAGCAGTGAACCCCGGCGGGGGCCGGGAGATACGCAGTATTTT.

This chain connects TRBV5-4 to TRBJ1-2, with 10 bases identical to TRBD1. Unmatched junction bases numbered 6, after V lost 4 bases and J lost 6 bases. Germline V lookup: CDR1 SGHNT, CDR2 YYREEE (reference sequence). The CDR3 contains 14 residues. The CDR3 here is CASSPTGGSNGYTF. The CDR3 coding sequence is TGTGCCAGCAGCCCGACAGGGGGCAGCAATGGCTACACCTTC.

J is TRBJ2-7 and V is TRBV7-2, with 7 bases aligning to TRBD1. Germline V gene sequence: CDR1 SGHTA, CDR2 FQGNSA. The V and J ends lost 3 bases and 7 bases, in that order; junction bases with no gene match: 15. The CDR3 contains 16 residues. The CDR3 DNA reads TGTGCCAGCAGCTTGGTCAGGGGGTGGTCTTTGGGTGAGCAGTACTTC. Amino acid sequence: CASSLVRGWSLGEQYF.

As concerns this clone: One end of the junction does not line up with germline, which may come from a read error. The CDR3 DNA reads TGTGCCAGCTCACCACTTGCGACAGGGGATTCCTCCGAGCAGTACTTC. Its protein product is CASSPLATGDSSEQYF. This chain connects TRBV18 to TRBJ2-7, with 8 bases identical to TRBD1. The CDR3 sequence is 16 residues long. The germline V gene has CDR1 KGHSH and CDR2 LQKENI.

V is TRBV3-1 (or the pseudogene TRBV3-2) and J is TRBJ1-6; D might be TRBD1 (6 bases). The CDR3 contains 19 residues. CDR1 and CDR2 from the germline V gene are LGHDT and YNNKEL (reference sequence). V lost 5 bases, J lost 0 bases, and 20 bases lay in between. CDR3 protein: CASSSASPGVSSYNSPLHF. CDR3 nucleotide sequence: TGTGCCAGCAGCTCCGCCTCCCCAGGGGTTAGCTCCTATAATTCACCCCTCCACTTT.

The chain employs TRBV9 and TRBJ2-7, with unresolved D. From germline, CDR1 is SGDLS and CDR2 YYNGEE. CDR3 length equals 12 residues. Trimming removed 4 bases from V and 3 bases from J, with 8 bases in between. The CDR3 sequence is CASSKNSYEQYF. The DNA of the CDR3 is TGTGCCAGCAGCAAGAACAGCTACGAGCAGTACTTC. The variable domain in full, completed from reference TRBV9 and TRBJ2-7, reads DSGVTQTPKHLITATGQRVTLRCSPRSGDLSVYWYQQSLDQGLQFLIQYYNGEERAKGNILERFSAQQFPDLHSELNLSSLELGDSALYFCASSKNSYEQYFGPGTRLTVT.

CDR3 sequence reads: CASSPTGVGEQFF. The CDR3 DNA follows: TGTGCCAGCAGTCCGACAGGCGTGGGTGAGCAGTTCTTC. J is TRBJ2-1 and V is TRBV12-3 or TRBV12-4; D is possibly TRBD1 (6 bases). V was clipped by 5 bases and J by 9 bases, with 14 bases between them. CDR3 size: 13 residues.

This sequence joins TRBV9 and TRBJ1-6; 11 bases line up with TRBD1. Germline loops: CDR1 SGDLS, CDR2 YYNGEE. V was pared by 3 bases and J by 5 bases, with 10 bases of the junction left unmatched. This CDR3 has 18 amino acids. The CDR3 protein is CASSEAPGQGGHNSPLHF. Here the CDR3 DNA reads TGTGCCAGCAGCGAAGCGCCGGGACAGGGGGGACATAATTCACCCCTCCACTTT.

The chain uses TRBV28 and TRBJ2-1; D not resolved. Trimming shortened V by 7 bases and J by 4 bases, and 11 bases separated the two germline ends. The CDR3 has 13 amino acids. Germline V gene data show CDR1 as MDHEN and CDR2 as SYDVKM. The CDR3 DNA follows: TGTGCCAGCACCCCAAATGCGTACAATGAGCAGTTCTTC. Translation: CASTPNAYNEQFF.

The gene calls are TRBV7-3 and TRBJ2-7; tentatively, D is TRBD1 (6 bases). Between the trimmed V and J ends, which lost 5 bases and 3 bases, there was a span of 17 bases. This CDR3 spans 15 amino acids. Germline V gene data show CDR1 as SGHTA and CDR2 as FQGTGA. The CDR3 sequence: CASSLASGQLYEQYF. CDR3 bases: TGTGCCAGCAGCCTTGCCTCTGGACAGCTCTACGAGCAGTACTTC.

The chain couples TRBV6-5 to TRBJ1-5; D gene ambiguous. The CDR3 covers 13 residues. The germline V and J ends were trimmed by 5 bases and 0 bases, with 5 bases remaining between them. CDR1 is MNHEY and CDR2 is SVGAGI in the germline V gene. The CDR3 sequence: CASSLNSNQPQHF. The CDR3 DNA is TGTGCCAGCAGTCTTAATAGCAATCAGCCCCAGCATTTT.

This sequence joins TRBV5-1 and TRBJ1-6, with TRBD1 as a possible D gene (5 bases). CDR1 is SGHRS and CDR2 is YFSETQ in the germline V gene. This CDR3 spans 14 amino acids. The ends were cut back, 2 bases at V and 7 bases at J, with 10 bases in the middle. CDR3 region: CASSFRYRNSPLHF. The CDR3 DNA follows: TGCGCCAGCAGCTTCCGGTACAGGAATTCACCCCTCCACTTT.

The chain links TRBV5-1 to TRBJ1-1; 7 bases are shared with TRBD1. V gave up 3 bases and J gave up 2 bases; unmatched junction bases: 4. Germline loops: CDR1 SGHRS, CDR2 YFSETQ. This CDR3 contains 14 residues. In DNA form, the CDR3 reads TGCGCCAGCAGCTATACAGGGGCAAACACTGAAGCTTTCTTT. Translated, it gives CASSYTGANTEAFF.

This chain connects TRBV9 to TRBJ1-6, with TRBD1 identical over 8 bases. The V and J ends lost 3 bases and 10 bases, in that order; junction bases with no gene match: 6. The germline V gene encodes CDR1 SGDLS and CDR2 YYNGEE. The CDR3 sequence is 14 residues long. The CDR3 reads CASSANTGGSPLHF. Here the CDR3 DNA reads TGTGCCAGCAGCGCGAATACAGGGGGATCACCCCTCCACTTT.

The rearrangement uses TRBV7-9 and TRBJ1-2; TRBD1 matches 8 bases. This CDR3 has 12 residues. J was trimmed by 8 bases and V by 5 bases; bases with no gene match: 4. CDR1 is SEHNR, CDR2 FQNEAQ, per germline (reference sequence). Here the CDR3 reads CASSIQGDGYTF. The CDR3 DNA reads as TGTGCCAGCAGCATACAGGGGGACGGCTACACCTTC.

This clone has just one count. This chain uses TRBV9 with TRBJ2-2; TRBD2 is a possible D gene (5 bases). This CDR3 has 16 amino acids. The germline V gene has CDR1 SGDLS and CDR2 YYNGEE. V shed 4 bases and J shed 0 bases, with 13 bases lying between them. The CDR3 nucleotides are TGTGCCAGCAGCACCAGACTAATCACGAACACCGGGGAGCTGTTTTTT. Translated, it gives CASSTRLITNTGELFF.

The chain employs TRBV6-5 and TRBJ1-1; the match to TRBD1 covers 10 bases. Trimming removed 2 bases from V and 7 bases from J; junction bases left unmatched: 10. In germline, CDR1 is MNHEY, CDR2 SVGAGI. The CDR3 has 16 residues. The CDR3 DNA is TGTGCCAGCAGTTACCGGACTCCGGGACAGGGGTTTGAAGCTTTCTTT. It encodes CASSYRTPGQGFEAFF.